This is a list of T cell receptor beta chains from one sample in a study of T cell responses to AZD1222 COVID-19 vaccine. Assay used: immunoSEQ multiplex PCR; TCRdb lists only in-frame clones, some missing. The data show under 150,000 clones, around nine tenths seen once. The sample was peripheral blood, taken 28 days after the second AZD1222 dose. Receptors originate from an adult who received the AZD1222 COVID-19 vaccine. Each CDR3 is given with its conserved first and last residue. Fields, in order: D gene, J gene, V gene, CDR3 protein, CDR3 DNA. A D gene is named only where the DNA matches it firmly.

d_gene: -
j_gene: TRBJ2-1
v_gene: TRBV7-2
CDR3aa: CASSLIAPYNEQFF
CDR3nt: TGTGCCAGCAGCTTAATTGCTCCTTACAATGAGCAGTTCTTC

d_gene: -
j_gene: TRBJ1-3
v_gene: TRBV6-6
CDR3aa: CASSYSVGGNTIYF
CDR3nt: TGTGCCAGCAGTTACTCAGTAGGGGGAAACACCATATATTTT

d_gene: -
j_gene: TRBJ1-2
v_gene: TRBV3-1/TRBV3-2
CDR3aa: CASSQESTWDAYGYTF
CDR3nt: TGTGCCAGCAGCCAAGAGTCGACCTGGGATGCCTATGGCTACACCTTC

d_gene: TRBD2
j_gene: TRBJ2-3
v_gene: TRBV7-2
CDR3aa: CASSLSSTAGGDTQYF
CDR3nt: TGTGCCAGCAGCCTCTCCAGTACAGCGGGGGGGGATACGCAGTATTTT

d_gene: -
j_gene: TRBJ2-3
v_gene: TRBV24-1
CDR3aa: CATSAAPGREDTQYF
CDR3nt: TGTGCCACCAGTGCAGCGCCAGGGAGAGAAGATACGCAGTATTTT

d_gene: TRBD2
j_gene: TRBJ2-1
v_gene: TRBV19
CDR3aa: CASSIRREQSYNEQFF
CDR3nt: TGTGCCAGTAGTATCCGGCGGGAGCAGTCCTACAATGAGCAGTTCTTC

d_gene: -
j_gene: TRBJ2-5
v_gene: TRBV5-1
CDR3aa: CASRRGEETQYF
CDR3nt: TGCGCCAGCAGGAGGGGGGAAGAGACTCAGTACTTC

d_gene: -
j_gene: TRBJ2-4
v_gene: TRBV7-8
CDR3aa: CASSPREAAIAKNIQYF
CDR3nt: TGTGCCAGCAGCCCCAGAGAAGCGGCAATAGCCAAAAACATTCAGTACTTC

d_gene: -
j_gene: TRBJ1-1
v_gene: TRBV30
CDR3aa: CAWSKNTEAFF
CDR3nt: TGTGCCTGGAGCAAGAACACTGAAGCTTTCTTT

d_gene: TRBD1
j_gene: TRBJ1-6
v_gene: TRBV12-3/TRBV12-4
CDR3aa: CASSLTGGSPLHF
CDR3nt: TGTGCCAGCAGTCTGACAGGGGGATCACCCCTCCACTTT